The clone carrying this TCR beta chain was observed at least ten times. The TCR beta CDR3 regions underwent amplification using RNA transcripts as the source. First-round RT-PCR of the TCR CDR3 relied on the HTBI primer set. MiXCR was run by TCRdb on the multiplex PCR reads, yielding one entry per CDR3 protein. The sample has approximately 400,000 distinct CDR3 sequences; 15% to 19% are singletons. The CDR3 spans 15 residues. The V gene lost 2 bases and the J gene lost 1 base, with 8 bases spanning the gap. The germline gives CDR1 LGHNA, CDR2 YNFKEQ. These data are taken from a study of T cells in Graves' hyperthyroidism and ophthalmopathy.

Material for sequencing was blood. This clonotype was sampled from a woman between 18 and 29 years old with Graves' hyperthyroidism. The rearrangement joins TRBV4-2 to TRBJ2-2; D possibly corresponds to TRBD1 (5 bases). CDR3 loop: CASSQLGQNTGELFF. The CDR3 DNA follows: TGTGCCAGCAGCCAACTAGGACAGAACACCGGGGAGCTGTTTTTT.